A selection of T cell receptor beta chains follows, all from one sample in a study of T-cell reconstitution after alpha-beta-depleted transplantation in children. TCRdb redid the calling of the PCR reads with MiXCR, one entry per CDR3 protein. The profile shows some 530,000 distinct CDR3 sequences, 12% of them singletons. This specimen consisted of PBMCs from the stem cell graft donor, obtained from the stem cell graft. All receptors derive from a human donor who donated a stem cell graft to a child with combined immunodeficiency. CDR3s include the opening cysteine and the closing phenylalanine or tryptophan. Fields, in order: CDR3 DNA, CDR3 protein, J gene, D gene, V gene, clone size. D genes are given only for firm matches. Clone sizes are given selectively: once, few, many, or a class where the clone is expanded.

TGTGCCAGCACCGACTTTTTCACCGGGGAGCTGTTTTTT	CASTDFFTGELFF	TRBJ2-2	.	TRBV6-2/TRBV6-3	.
TGCGCCAGCAGCTTGGAAGTGGGACGATCCCGCGAGACCCAGTACTTC	CASSLEVGRSRETQYF	TRBJ2-5	.	TRBV5-1	few
TGCGCCAGCAGCTTGGAAGTAGGGGGCTTGAATGAGCAGTTCTTC	CASSLEVGGLNEQFF	TRBJ2-1	TRBD1	TRBV5-1	few
TGTGCCAGCAGCTTAGACCCCCAGAACACTGAAGCTTTCTTT	CASSLDPQNTEAFF	TRBJ1-1	.	TRBV7-2	.
TGTGCCAGCAGCTTCAGGGGGAGCTCCTACAATGAGCAGTTCTTC	CASSFRGSSYNEQFF	TRBJ2-1	TRBD1	TRBV11-1	many
TGTGCCAGCAGTTTTGGGGGGGTGAAGTTCCAAGAGACCCAGTACTTC	CASSFGGVKFQETQYF	TRBJ2-5	TRBD2	TRBV5-5	few
TGTGCCAGCAGTGTCAGCGGGGACACCGGGGAGCTGTTTTTT	CASSVSGDTGELFF	TRBJ2-2	TRBD2	TRBV6-4	many
TGTGCCATCAGTGAGATGACTAGCGGGAGCAACGAGCAGTACTTC	CAISEMTSGSNEQYF	TRBJ2-7	TRBD2	TRBV10-3	many
TGTGCCAGCGGGACAGAGATTATGAACACTGAAGCTTTCTTT	CASGTEIMNTEAFF	TRBJ1-1	TRBD1	TRBV12-3/TRBV12-4	many
TGTGCCAGCGGGAGAGGGACAGTTAACTATGGCTACACCTTC	CASGRGTVNYGYTF	TRBJ1-2	TRBD1	TRBV7-2	few
TGTGCCAGCAGCTTAGATGGGTGGGAGCGGGGCCCCTCCAATGAGCAGTTCTTC	CASSLDGWERGPSNEQFF	TRBJ2-1	TRBD2	TRBV11-2	few
TGCAGCGGCCGGGACTACCTGTCGGAGACCCAGTACTTC	CSGRDYLSETQYF	TRBJ2-5	TRBD2	TRBV29-1	many
TGCGGAACCCAACAGACCGCGAACACTGAAGCTTTCTTT	CGTQQTANTEAFF	TRBJ1-1	.	TRBV29-1	few
TGTGCCAGCAGTGGTATCTCAGGGCCCCAGCATTTT	CASSGISGPQHF	TRBJ1-5	.	TRBV25-1	many
TGTGCCAGTAGCGGGGGCAGGCCCAAGTACAATGAGCAGTTCTTC	CASSGGRPKYNEQFF	TRBJ2-1	.	TRBV19	.
TGTGCCAGCAGTTACCCTTCGCGCCTTATAGCGGGACTGGGCACAGATACGCAGTATTTT	CASSYPSRLIAGLGTDTQYF	TRBJ2-3	TRBD2	TRBV6-2/TRBV6-3	few
TGTGCCAGCAGCCCCTCGGGGAGAATCCTGACAGATACGCAGTATTTT	CASSPSGRILTDTQYF	TRBJ2-3	.	TRBV7-9	few
TGTGCCAGCAGTTACCCACGGGACAGGGAAGGGGATGAGCAGTTCTTC	CASSYPRDREGDEQFF	TRBJ2-1	TRBD1	TRBV6-2/TRBV6-3	many
TGTGCCAGCAGCAGCTTACTCTCGACAGATATCAATGAGCAGTTCTTC	CASSSLLSTDINEQFF	TRBJ2-1	.	TRBV7-9	.
TGCGCCAGCAGCTTGGCCGTTACGGGAGAGGTTAGGTACTTC	CASSLAVTGEVRYF	TRBJ2-4	.	TRBV5-1	.
TGTGCCAGCAGGCGGGGAGCAGCAACGAACACCGGGGAGCTGTTTTTT	CASRRGAATNTGELFF	TRBJ2-2	.	TRBV28	few
TGCGCCAGCAGCTCGACGACAGGCCAAGAGACCCAGTACTTC	CASSSTTGQETQYF	TRBJ2-5	.	TRBV5-1	few
TGTGCCAGCACGCCTCTGGCGATCAATGAGCAGTTCTTC	CASTPLAINEQFF	TRBJ2-1	.	TRBV7-9	.
TGCAGCGTTGAGACAGGTTGGATGAACACTGAAGCTTTCTTT	CSVETGWMNTEAFF	TRBJ1-1	.	TRBV29-1	.
TGCAGTGCTAGAGGGTCCGCGACTAGCGGGAGATTCTCCTACAATGAGCAGTTCTTC	CSARGSATSGRFSYNEQFF	TRBJ2-1	TRBD2	TRBV20-1	.
TGTGCCAGCAGTGAAGGTGGCGGAGACTCCTACGAGCAGTACTTC	CASSEGGGDSYEQYF	TRBJ2-7	.	TRBV2	many
TGCGCCAGCAGCGCTACGGGACGCACAGATACGCAGTATTTT	CASSATGRTDTQYF	TRBJ2-3	.	TRBV5-1	.
TGCAGCGTGCTAGCGGGGGTGTTACGAGGGGAGCTGTTTTTT	CSVLAGVLRGELFF	TRBJ2-2	TRBD2	TRBV29-1	few
TGCGCCAGCAGCAAGACAGGGGGAGAGAATGAAGCTTTCTTT	CASSKTGGENEAFF	TRBJ1-1	TRBD1	TRBV5-1	few
TGTGCCACCAGCAGAGAACAGGGGGGAGTTGAAAAACTGTTTTTT	CATSREQGGVEKLFF	TRBJ1-4	TRBD1	TRBV15	many
TGTGCCAGCAGTTCCAGACAGGGCAACGAGCAGTACTTC	CASSSRQGNEQYF	TRBJ2-7	TRBD1	TRBV12-3/TRBV12-4	many
TGCGCCAGCAGCCAACAGGGCAGAGAAACCTACGAGCAGTACTTC	CASSQQGRETYEQYF	TRBJ2-7	.	TRBV4-3	many
TGTGCCAGCACCCCAGACAGGGGTGGTGGCTACACCTTC	CASTPDRGGGYTF	TRBJ1-2	TRBD1	TRBV6-1	.
TGTGCCAGCAGCTTATCCCCCGGGGTGGGGTACGAGCAGTACTTC	CASSLSPGVGYEQYF	TRBJ2-7	.	TRBV7-2	few
TGTGCCAGCAGCTTCGACAGGTACCAAGAGACCCAGTACTTC	CASSFDRYQETQYF	TRBJ2-5	.	TRBV7-2	many
TGTGCCAGCAGCCAAGACAACGGGGGGGCCGGGGGTACGCAGTATTTT	CASSQDNGGAGGTQYF	TRBJ2-3	TRBD2	TRBV4-2	few
TGTGCCTGGAAACCATACGCAGATACGCAGTATTTT	CAWKPYADTQYF	TRBJ2-3	.	TRBV30	few
TGTGCCAGCAGCGAAGACTACGAGCACTACTTC	CASSEDYEHYF	TRBJ2-7	.	TRBV14	.
TGTGCCAGCAGCTCGACAGGGTTCGCCACTGAAGCTTTCTTT	CASSSTGFATEAFF	TRBJ1-1	TRBD1	TRBV3-1	many
TGCAGTGCCTCCGGGACTAGCGATTTCAATGAGCAGTTCTTC	CSASGTSDFNEQFF	TRBJ2-1	TRBD2	TRBV20-1	.
TGTGCCAGCAGTCCCTTAGACAGGGGGCTCGGTGAGAGCTCCTACAATGAGCAGTTCTTC	CASSPLDRGLGESSYNEQFF	TRBJ2-1	TRBD1	TRBV6-2/TRBV6-3	.
TGCGCCAGCAGCCAAGAACTTTGGAGCGGGCAGCCCCAGCATTTT	CASSQELWSGQPQHF	TRBJ1-5	.	TRBV4-3	few
TGTGCCATCTGTCCCCCCCGGATGAATAGCAGAGCGACAGATACGCAGTATTTT	CAICPPRMNSRATDTQYF	TRBJ2-3	.	TRBV3-1	.
TGTGCCACCAGTGAAGGGCAGGGCGTAGCTAGGGAGCAGTTCTTC	CATSEGQGVAREQFF	TRBJ2-1	.	TRBV24-1	many
TGTGCCAGCAGCCAAGTCTATGGCGGACAAGAGACCCAGTACTTC	CASSQVYGGQETQYF	TRBJ2-5	.	TRBV3-1	many
TGTGCCAGCAGCTTTTTCGGCAATGAGCAGTTCTTC	CASSFFGNEQFF	TRBJ2-1	.	TRBV7-3	many
TGCAGTGCTAGAGAGTGGACTCCAGCCGGGGAGCTGTTTTTT	CSAREWTPAGELFF	TRBJ2-2	.	TRBV20-1	few
TGTGCCAGAGTGGAGCGGAGTGGCATTTACGAGCAGTACTTC	CARVERSGIYEQYF	TRBJ2-7	.	TRBV27	few
TGTGCCAGCAGGAGGAATCAGTGGGATACGCAGTATTTT	CASRRNQWDTQYF	TRBJ2-3	.	TRBV6-2/TRBV6-3	few